The rows below give T cell receptor beta chains drawn from one sample of a study of patients and donors after allogeneic stem cell transplantation. TCRdb reprocessed the RT-PCR reads with MiXCR, giving one entry per CDR3 protein. The table records 920,000 or so distinct CDR3 sequences, 18% of them present only once. The material sequenced was blood, either unsorted or a sorted T cell fraction (not recorded which). The receptor source for this set is a human donor who was either an allogeneic HSCT recipient or a stem cell or donor lymphocyte infusion donor (not recorded which). It is not recorded whose cells these are; they may come from a transplant donor. Each CDR3 is given with its conserved first and last residue. D genes are given only for firm matches. Not every row has a clone size; where given, it reads once, few, many or a size class.

v_call: TRBV30
j_call: TRBJ2-2
d_call: .
clone_size: .
cdr3_nt: TGTGCCGGGGGACGGCGGAACACCGGGGAGCTGTTTTTT
cdr3_aa: CAGGRRNTGELFF

v_call: TRBV6-2/TRBV6-3
j_call: TRBJ2-7
d_call: .
clone_size: .
cdr3_nt: TGTGCCAGCAGTTACGTGGGGGGCGGCGAGCAGTACTTC
cdr3_aa: CASSYVGGGEQYF

v_call: TRBV6-5
j_call: TRBJ1-2
d_call: TRBD1
clone_size: .
cdr3_nt: TGTGCCACCAAGACAGGGGGTGGCTACACCTTC
cdr3_aa: CATKTGGGYTF

v_call: TRBV19
j_call: TRBJ1-1
d_call: TRBD1
clone_size: .
cdr3_nt: TGTGCCAGTACGTCGGCAGGGGGCTTAAGCACTGAAGCTTTCTTT
cdr3_aa: CASTSAGGLSTEAFF

v_call: TRBV6-1
j_call: TRBJ1-1
d_call: .
clone_size: .
cdr3_nt: TGTGCCAGCAGCCCCCGGTGGGGGGCCGTCACTGAAGCTTTCTTT
cdr3_aa: CASSPRWGAVTEAFF

v_call: TRBV11-2
j_call: TRBJ2-1
d_call: TRBD2
clone_size: .
cdr3_nt: TGTGCCAGCAGCTCCTATAGCGGGGGAAACTACAATGAGCAGTTCTTC
cdr3_aa: CASSSYSGGNYNEQFF

v_call: TRBV20-1
j_call: TRBJ2-1
d_call: TRBD2
clone_size: .
cdr3_nt: TGCAGTGCTAGCGGTAGCGGGAGGAATTACAATGAGCAGTTCTTC
cdr3_aa: CSASGSGRNYNEQFF

v_call: TRBV20-1
j_call: TRBJ1-2
d_call: .
clone_size: few
cdr3_nt: TGCAGTGCTAGAGTCGGACTGGAAAAAGGGTATGGCTACACCTTC
cdr3_aa: CSARVGLEKGYGYTF

v_call: TRBV5-1
j_call: TRBJ2-7
d_call: TRBD1
clone_size: many
cdr3_nt: TGCGCCAGCAGCGATAGGGACAGCCCAGCCTACGAGCAGTACTTC
cdr3_aa: CASSDRDSPAYEQYF

v_call: TRBV4-1
j_call: TRBJ1-1
d_call: .
clone_size: .
cdr3_nt: TGCGCCAGCAGCCAAGTCGGCCTGAACACTGAAGCTTTCTTT
cdr3_aa: CASSQVGLNTEAFF

v_call: TRBV5-1
j_call: TRBJ2-5
d_call: TRBD1
clone_size: few
cdr3_nt: TGCGCCAGCAGCTTCCGGGACAGCGTCCAAGAGACCCAGTACTTC
cdr3_aa: CASSFRDSVQETQYF

v_call: TRBV12-3/TRBV12-4
j_call: TRBJ1-1
d_call: .
clone_size: many
cdr3_nt: TGTGCCAGCAGTTTCGAAAGACTTGAAGCTTTCTTT
cdr3_aa: CASSFERLEAFF

v_call: TRBV12-3/TRBV12-4
j_call: TRBJ2-7
d_call: TRBD2
clone_size: few
cdr3_nt: TGTGCCAGCAGTTCTCGTGGGCAGGGACTATACGAGCAGTACTTC
cdr3_aa: CASSSRGQGLYEQYF

v_call: TRBV24-1
j_call: TRBJ2-1
d_call: .
clone_size: few
cdr3_nt: TGTGCCACCAGTGGCAAACCATCCTACAATGAGCAGTTCTTC
cdr3_aa: CATSGKPSYNEQFF

v_call: TRBV12-3/TRBV12-4
j_call: TRBJ1-5
d_call: .
clone_size: many
cdr3_nt: TGTGCCAGCAGTTTGCAGGCGCCTAGCAATCAGCCCCAGCATTTT
cdr3_aa: CASSLQAPSNQPQHF

v_call: TRBV4-2
j_call: TRBJ2-1
d_call: .
clone_size: many
cdr3_nt: TGTGCCAGCAGCCAACTGTCGTATGAGCAGTTCTTC
cdr3_aa: CASSQLSYEQFF